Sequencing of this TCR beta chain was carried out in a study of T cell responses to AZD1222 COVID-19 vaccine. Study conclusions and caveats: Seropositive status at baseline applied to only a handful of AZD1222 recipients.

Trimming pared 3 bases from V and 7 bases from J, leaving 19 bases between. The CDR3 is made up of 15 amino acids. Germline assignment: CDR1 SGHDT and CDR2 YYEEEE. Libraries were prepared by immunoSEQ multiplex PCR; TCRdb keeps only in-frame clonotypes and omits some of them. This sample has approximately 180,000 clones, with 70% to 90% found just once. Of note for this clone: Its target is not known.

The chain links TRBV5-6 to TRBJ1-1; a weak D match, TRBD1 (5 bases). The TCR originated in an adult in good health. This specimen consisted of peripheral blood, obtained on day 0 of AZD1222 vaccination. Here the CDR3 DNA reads TGTGCCAGCAGCTCCCCGGGGACGGAGATCGGTGAAGCTTTCTTT. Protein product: CASSSPGTEIGEAFF.